This TCR beta chain was obtained from a study of T cell changes during pregnancy in multiple sclerosis (dated by TCRdb to about 2019). Study-level background: In women with multiple sclerosis, the researchers looked at how the T cell repertoire shifted as pregnancy progressed.

The library came from the immunoSEQ multiplex PCR assay. TCRdb re-hosts the immuneACCESS table, in-frame sequences only. Its copies lack some clones; in the studies checked, an unresolved V gene accounts for under half of them, and the cause for the rest is not known. The sample yields about 40,000 clones; more than 85% were counted once. About an eighth of the sample goes to the ten largest clones. About this clone: No antigen is known for it. The sample holds no much larger clone one base away, and base qualities are not on file.

V is clipped by 1 base and J by 0 bases, and the sequence between their germline boundaries is 7 bases long. The CDR3 sequence holds 16 residues, the cysteine and phenylalanine included. The CDR3 DNA has 48 bases and is translated from base 1. The germline V gene (reference sequence) supplies CDR1 LNHNV and CDR2 YYDKDF. The clonotype was recovered from a female donor with multiple sclerosis, enrolled in a pregnancy study. The chain uses TRBV15 and TRBJ2-6, with TRBD1 perhaps the D gene, on 5 matching bases. The sequenced sample was CD8+ T cells from peripheral blood mononuclear cells, obtained in the first trimester of pregnancy. The DNA sequence is as follows: TGTGCCACCAGCAGAGCCCAGGGCTCTGGGGCCAACGTCCTGACTTTC. Translated, this is CATSRAQGSGANVLTF. Outside the CDR3, residues come from the reference TRBV15 and TRBJ2-6 proteins, so the full variable domain is: DAMVIQNPRYQVTQFGKPVTLSCSQTLNHNVMYWYQQKSSQAPKLLFHYYDKDFNNEADTPDNFQSRRPNTSFCFLDIRSPGLGDTAMYLCATSRAQGSGANVLTFGAGSRLTVL.